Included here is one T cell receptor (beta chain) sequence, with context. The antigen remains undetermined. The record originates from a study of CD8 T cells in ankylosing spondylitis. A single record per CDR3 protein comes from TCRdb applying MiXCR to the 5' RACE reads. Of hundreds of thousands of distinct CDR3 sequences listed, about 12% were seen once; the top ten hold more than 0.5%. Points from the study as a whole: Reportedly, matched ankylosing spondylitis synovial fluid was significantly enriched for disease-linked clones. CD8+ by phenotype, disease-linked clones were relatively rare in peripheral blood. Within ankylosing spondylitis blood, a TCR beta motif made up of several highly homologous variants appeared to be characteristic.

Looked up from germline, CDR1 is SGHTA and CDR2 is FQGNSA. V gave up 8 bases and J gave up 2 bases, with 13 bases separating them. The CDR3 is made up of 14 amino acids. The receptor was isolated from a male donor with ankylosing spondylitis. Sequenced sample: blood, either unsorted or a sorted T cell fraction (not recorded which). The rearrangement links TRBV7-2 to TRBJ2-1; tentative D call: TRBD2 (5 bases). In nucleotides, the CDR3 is TGTGCCAGCCGTGGGCGGGCGACCTACAATGAGCAGTTCTTC. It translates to CASRGRATYNEQFF.